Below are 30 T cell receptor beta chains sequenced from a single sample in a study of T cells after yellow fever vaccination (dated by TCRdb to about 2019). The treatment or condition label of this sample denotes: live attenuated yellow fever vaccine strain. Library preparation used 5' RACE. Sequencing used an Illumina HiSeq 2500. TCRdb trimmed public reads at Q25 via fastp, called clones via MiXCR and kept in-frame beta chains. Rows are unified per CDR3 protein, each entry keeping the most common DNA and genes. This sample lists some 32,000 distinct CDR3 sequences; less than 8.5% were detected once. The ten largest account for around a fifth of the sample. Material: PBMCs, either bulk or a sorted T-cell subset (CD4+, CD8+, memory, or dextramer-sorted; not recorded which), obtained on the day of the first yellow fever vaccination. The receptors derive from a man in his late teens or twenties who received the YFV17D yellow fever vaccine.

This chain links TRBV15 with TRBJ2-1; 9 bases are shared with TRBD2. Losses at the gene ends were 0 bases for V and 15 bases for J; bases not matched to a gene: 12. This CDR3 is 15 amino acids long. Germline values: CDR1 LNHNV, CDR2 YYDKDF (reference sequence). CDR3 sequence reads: CATSRDLLQAGGMFF. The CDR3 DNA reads TGTGCCACCAGCAGAGATCTTCTTCAGGCGGGGGGGATGTTCTTC.

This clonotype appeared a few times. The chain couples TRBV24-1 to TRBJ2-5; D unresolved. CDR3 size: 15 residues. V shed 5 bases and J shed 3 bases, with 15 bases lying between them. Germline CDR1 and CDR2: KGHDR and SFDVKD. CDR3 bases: TGTGCCACCAGTGCGTCTGGGCCTGGTAAAGAGACCCAGTACTTC. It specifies CATSASGPGKETQYF.

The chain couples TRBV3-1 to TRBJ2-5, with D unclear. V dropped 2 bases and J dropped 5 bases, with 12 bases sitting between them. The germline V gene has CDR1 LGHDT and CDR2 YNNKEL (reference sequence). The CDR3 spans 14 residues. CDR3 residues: CASSQSVGSETQYF. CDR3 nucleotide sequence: TGTGCCAGCAGCCAATCGGTTGGAAGTGAGACCCAGTACTTC.

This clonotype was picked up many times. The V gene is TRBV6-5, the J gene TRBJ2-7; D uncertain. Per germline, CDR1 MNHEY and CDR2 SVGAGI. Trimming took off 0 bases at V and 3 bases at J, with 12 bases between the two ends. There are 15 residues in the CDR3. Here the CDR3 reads CASSYSGIAVYEQYF. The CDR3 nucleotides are TGTGCCAGCAGTTACTCGGGTATAGCCGTCTACGAGCAGTACTTC.

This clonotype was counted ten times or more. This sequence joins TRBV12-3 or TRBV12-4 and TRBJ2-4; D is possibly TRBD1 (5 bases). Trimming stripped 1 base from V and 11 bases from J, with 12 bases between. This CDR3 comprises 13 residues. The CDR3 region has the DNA TGTGCCAGCAGTTTAGGGGGTGGACAAGTTCAGTACTTC. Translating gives CASSLGGGQVQYF.

CDR3 DNA sequence: TGTGCCAGCAGCGGAGTTCCTGACAGCACAGATACGCAGTATTTT. Encoded protein: CASSGVPDSTDTQYF. J is TRBJ2-3 and V is TRBV6-2 or TRBV6-3; D is undetermined. The CDR3 covers 15 residues. The V end was cut by 6 bases, the J end by 0 bases, with 13 bases between. Per the germline V gene, CDR1 is MNHEY and CDR2 is SVGEGT.

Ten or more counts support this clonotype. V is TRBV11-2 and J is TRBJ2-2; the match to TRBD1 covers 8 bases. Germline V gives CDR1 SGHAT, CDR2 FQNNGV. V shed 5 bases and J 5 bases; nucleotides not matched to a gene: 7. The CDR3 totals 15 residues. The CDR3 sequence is CASSREGTGTGELFF. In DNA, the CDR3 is TGTGCCAGCAGCAGGGAAGGGACAGGAACCGGGGAGCTGTTTTTT.

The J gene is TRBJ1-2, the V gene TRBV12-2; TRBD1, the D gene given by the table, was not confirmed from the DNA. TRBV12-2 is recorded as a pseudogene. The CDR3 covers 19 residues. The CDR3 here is CASRLATVQGPPLGYGYTF. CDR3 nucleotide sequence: TGTGCAAGTCGCTTAGCCACCGTACAGGGACCCCCCTTGGGTTATGGCTACACCTTC.

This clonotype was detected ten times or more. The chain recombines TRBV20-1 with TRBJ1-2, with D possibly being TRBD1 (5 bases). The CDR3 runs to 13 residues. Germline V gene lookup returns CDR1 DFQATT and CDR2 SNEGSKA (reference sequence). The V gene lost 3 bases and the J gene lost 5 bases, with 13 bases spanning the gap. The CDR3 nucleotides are TGCAGTGCTAGTTATGGGGGGGAATATGGCTACACCTTC. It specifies CSASYGGEYGYTF.

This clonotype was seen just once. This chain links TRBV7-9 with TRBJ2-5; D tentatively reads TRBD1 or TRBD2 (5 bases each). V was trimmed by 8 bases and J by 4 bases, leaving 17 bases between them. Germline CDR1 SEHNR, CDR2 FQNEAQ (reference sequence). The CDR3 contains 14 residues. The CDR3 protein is CASCVLGAGETQYF. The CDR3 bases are TGTGCCAGCTGCGTACTTGGGGCGGGAGAGACCCAGTACTTC.

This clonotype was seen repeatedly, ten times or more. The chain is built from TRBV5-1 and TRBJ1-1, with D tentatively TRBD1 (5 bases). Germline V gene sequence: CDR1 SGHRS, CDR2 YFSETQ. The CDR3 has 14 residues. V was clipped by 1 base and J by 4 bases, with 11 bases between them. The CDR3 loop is CASSLQGSGTEAFF. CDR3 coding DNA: TGCGCCAGCAGCTTGCAGGGCTCGGGCACTGAAGCTTTCTTT.

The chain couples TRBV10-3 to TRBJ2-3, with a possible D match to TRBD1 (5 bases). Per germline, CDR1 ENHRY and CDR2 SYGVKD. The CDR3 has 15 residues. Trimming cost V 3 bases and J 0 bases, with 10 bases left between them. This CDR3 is CAISERQGSTDTQYF. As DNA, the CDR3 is TGTGCCATCAGTGAAAGGCAGGGTAGCACAGATACGCAGTATTTT.

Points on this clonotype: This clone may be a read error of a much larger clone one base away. The CDR3 DNA reads TGTGCCAGCAGCCCCGACTCCTACAATGGGCAGTTCTTC. It is translated as CASSPDSYNGQFF. This chain links TRBV7-2 with TRBJ2-1; D not resolved. The CDR3 extends over 13 amino acids. Germline CDR1 reads SGHTA; CDR2 reads FQGNSA.

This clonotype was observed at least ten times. CDR3 protein: CASSPVWPSYNSPLHF. The CDR3 DNA reads TGCGCCAGCAGTCCCGTGTGGCCCTCCTATAATTCACCCCTCCACTTT. This chain connects TRBV4-3 to TRBJ1-6, with D hard to call. The V gene's germline CDR1 is LGHNA and CDR2 YSLEER. The V and J ends lost 6 bases and 0 bases respectively, with 12 bases between them. CDR3 length equals 16 residues.

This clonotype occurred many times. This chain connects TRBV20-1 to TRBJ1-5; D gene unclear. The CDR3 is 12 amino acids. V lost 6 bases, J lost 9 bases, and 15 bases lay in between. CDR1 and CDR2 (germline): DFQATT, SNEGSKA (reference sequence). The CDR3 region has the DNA TGCAGTGCCAGCGGAGGTGGAGGGCCCCAGCATTTT. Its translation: CSASGGGGPQHF.

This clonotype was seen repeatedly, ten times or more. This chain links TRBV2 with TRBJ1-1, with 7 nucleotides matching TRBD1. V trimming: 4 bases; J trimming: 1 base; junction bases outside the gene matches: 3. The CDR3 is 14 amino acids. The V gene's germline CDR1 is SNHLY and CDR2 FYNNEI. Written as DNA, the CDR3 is TGTGCCAGCAGTGTCGAGGGGGCGAACACTGAAGCTTTCTTT. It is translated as CASSVEGANTEAFF.

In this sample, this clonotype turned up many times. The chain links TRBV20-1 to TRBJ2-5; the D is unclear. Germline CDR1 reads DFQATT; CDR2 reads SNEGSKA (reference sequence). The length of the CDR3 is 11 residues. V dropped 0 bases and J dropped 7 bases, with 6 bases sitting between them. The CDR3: CSARDPRTQYF. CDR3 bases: TGCAGTGCTAGAGATCCCCGGACCCAGTACTTC.

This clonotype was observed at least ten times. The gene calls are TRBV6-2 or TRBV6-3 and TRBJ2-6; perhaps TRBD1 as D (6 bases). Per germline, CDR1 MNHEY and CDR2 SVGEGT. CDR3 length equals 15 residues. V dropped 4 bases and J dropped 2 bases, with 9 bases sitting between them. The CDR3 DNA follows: TGTGCCAGCAGTTCTGCAGGGGCTGGGGCCAACGTCCTGACTTTC. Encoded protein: CASSSAGAGANVLTF.

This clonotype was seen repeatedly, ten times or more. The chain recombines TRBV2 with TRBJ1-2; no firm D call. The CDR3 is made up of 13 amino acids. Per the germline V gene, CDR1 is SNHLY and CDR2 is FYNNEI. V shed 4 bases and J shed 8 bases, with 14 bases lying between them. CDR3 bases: TGTGCCAGCAGTGGGGTCACTAGGGTCGGCTACACCTTC. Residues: CASSGVTRVGYTF.

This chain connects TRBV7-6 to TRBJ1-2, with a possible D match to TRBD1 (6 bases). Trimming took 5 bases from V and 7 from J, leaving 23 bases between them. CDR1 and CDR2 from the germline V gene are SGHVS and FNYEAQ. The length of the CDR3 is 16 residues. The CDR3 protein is CASSPLALRGALGYTF. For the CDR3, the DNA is TGTGCCAGCAGCCCCCTGGCTTTGAGGGGGGCCCTTGGCTACACCTTC.

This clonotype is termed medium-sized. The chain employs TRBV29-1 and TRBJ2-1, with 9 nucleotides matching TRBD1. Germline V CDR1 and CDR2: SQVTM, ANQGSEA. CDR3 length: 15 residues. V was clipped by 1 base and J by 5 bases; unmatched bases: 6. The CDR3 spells CSVEGGDREDNEQFF. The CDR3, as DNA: TGCAGCGTTGAAGGGGGGGACAGGGAAGACAATGAGCAGTTCTTC.

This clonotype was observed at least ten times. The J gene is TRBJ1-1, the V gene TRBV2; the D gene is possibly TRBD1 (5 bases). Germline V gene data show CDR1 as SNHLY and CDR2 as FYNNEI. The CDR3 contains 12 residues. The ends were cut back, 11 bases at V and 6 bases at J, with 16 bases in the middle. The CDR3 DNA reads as TGTGCCTCCAGCAGGGAGATCGCTGAAGCTTTCTTT. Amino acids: CASSREIAEAFF.

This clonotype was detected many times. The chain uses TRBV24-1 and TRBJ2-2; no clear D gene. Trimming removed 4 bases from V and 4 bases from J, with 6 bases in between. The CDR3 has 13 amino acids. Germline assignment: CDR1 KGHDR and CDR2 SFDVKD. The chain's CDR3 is CATSERFTGELFF. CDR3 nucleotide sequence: TGTGCCACCAGTGAACGGTTCACCGGGGAGCTGTTTTTT.

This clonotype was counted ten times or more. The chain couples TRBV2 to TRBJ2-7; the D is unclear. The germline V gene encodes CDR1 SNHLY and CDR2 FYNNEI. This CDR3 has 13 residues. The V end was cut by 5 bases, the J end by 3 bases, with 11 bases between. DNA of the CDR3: TGTGCCAGCAGTCTTACCGAAAACTACGAGCAGTACTTC. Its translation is CASSLTENYEQYF.

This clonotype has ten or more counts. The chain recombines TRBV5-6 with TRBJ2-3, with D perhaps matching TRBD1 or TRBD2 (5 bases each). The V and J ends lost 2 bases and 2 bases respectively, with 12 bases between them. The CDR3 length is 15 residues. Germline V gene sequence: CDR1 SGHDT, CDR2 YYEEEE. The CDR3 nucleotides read TGTGCCAGCAGCTTAAGAGGGGTTTTCACAGATACGCAGTATTTT. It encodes CASSLRGVFTDTQYF.

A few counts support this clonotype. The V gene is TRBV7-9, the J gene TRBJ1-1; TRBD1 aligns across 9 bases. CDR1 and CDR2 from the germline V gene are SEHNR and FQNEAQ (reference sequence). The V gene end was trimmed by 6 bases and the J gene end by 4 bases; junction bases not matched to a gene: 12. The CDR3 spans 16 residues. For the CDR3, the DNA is TGTGCCAGCAGTCGTCGAGGCGGGACAGGGAGCACTGAAGCTTTCTTT. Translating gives CASSRRGGTGSTEAFF. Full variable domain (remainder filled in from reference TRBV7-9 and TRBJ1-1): DTGVSQNPRHKITKRGQNVTFRCDPISEHNRLYWYRQTLGQGPEFLTYFQNEAQLEKSRLLSDRFSAERPKGSFSTLEIQRTEQGDSAMYLCASSRRGGTGSTEAFFGQGTRLTVV.

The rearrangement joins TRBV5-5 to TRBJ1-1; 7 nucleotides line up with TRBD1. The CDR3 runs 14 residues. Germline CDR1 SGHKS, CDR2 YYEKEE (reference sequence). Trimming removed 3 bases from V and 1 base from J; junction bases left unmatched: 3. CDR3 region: CASSWGQQNTEAFF. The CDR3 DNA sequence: TGTGCCAGCAGCTGGGGACAGCAGAACACTGAAGCTTTCTTT.

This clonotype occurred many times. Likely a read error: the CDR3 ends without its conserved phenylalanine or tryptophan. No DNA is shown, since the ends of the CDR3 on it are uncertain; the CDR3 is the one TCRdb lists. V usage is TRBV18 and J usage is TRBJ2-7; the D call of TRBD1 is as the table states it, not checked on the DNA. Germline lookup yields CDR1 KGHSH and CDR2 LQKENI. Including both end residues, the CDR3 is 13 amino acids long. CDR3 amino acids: CASSAEGQGYIAA.

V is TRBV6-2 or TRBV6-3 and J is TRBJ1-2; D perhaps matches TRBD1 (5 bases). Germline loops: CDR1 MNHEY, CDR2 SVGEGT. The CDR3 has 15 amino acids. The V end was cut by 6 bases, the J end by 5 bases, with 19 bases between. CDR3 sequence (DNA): TGTGCCAGCAGACTCCCCGACAGAGCCATATATGGCTACACCTTC. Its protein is CASRLPDRAIYGYTF.

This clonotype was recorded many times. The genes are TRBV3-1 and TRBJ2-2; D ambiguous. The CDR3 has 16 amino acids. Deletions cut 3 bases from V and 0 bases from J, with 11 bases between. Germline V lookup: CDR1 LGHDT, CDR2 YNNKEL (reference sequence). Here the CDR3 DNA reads TGTGCCAGCAGCCAGGGATGGATGGCGAACACCGGGGAGCTGTTTTTT. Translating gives CASSQGWMANTGELFF.